This TCR beta chain was identified during a study of T cells in localized non-small cell lung cancer. V was trimmed by 4 bases and J by 2 bases, leaving 6 bases between them. Germline V lookup: CDR1 WSHSY, CDR2 SAAADI. The CDR3 length is 12 residues. The data were produced by immunoSEQ multiplex PCR, yet TCRdb's version contains in-frame clones alone and is incomplete. Counted here are 35,000 to 50,000 clones, 75% to 95% occurring once; the ten biggest clones make up roughly a tenth. This chain links TRBV10-2 with TRBJ2-7; a weak D match, TRBD2 (5 bases). Here the sequenced sample was PBMCs, taken before any cancer treatment. The receptor comes from a woman aged 35-75 years with stage II lung adenocarcinoma. CDR3 region: CASSAAAYEQYF. DNA for the CDR3: TGCGCCAGCAGTGCAGCGGCCTACGAGCAGTACTTC.